This TCR beta chain was sequenced during a study of blood T cell repertoires in COVID-19. Study information: The origin of the acute and convalescent COVID-19 samples was the United States, Italy and Spain. Sources were T cells, B-cell-depleted T cells, or PBMCs; the material itself was cDNA or gDNA.

In the original analysis: Estimates of nucleated cell counts were drawn from the amplification of reference gene primers. Measured with immunoSEQ multiplex PCR; TCRdb has only the in-frame clones, and not every one. The V and J calls and clone size are taken from that table; D and trimming were inferred from the DNA. The data show around 300,000 clones, more than 75% seen once. Sequencing input: peripheral blood. This receptor was obtained from a woman aged 25-40 years who had recovered from COVID-19.

The CDR3 bases are TGTGCCATCACTCTTGACAGGGTCTCTGGAAACACCATATATTTT. Amino acids: CAITLDRVSGNTIYF. The chain uses TRBV10-3 and TRBJ1-3; TRBD1 agrees at 7 bases. The germline V gene encodes CDR1 ENHRY and CDR2 SYGVKD. With V trimmed by 7 bases and J by 0 bases, 6 bases remained unmatched. This CDR3 is 15 amino acids long.